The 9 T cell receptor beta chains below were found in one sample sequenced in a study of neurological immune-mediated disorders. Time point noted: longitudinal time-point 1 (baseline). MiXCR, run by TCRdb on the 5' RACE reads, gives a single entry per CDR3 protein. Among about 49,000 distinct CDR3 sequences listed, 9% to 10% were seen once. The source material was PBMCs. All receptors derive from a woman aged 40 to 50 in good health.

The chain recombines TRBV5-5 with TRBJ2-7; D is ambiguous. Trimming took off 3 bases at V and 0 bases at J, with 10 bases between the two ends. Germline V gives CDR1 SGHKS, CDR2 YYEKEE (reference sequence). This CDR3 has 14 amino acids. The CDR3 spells CASSYGPNSYEQYF. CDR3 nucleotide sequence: TGTGCCAGCAGCTACGGGCCCAACTCCTACGAGCAGTACTTC.

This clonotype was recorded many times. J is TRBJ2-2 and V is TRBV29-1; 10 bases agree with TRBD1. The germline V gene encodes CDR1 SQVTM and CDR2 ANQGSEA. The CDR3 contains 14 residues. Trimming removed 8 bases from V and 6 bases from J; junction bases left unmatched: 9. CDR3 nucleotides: TGCAGCTTTCACCGGGACAGGGGTGCCGGGGAGCTGTTTTTT. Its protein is CSFHRDRGAGELFF.

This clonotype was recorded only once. The CDR3 region has the DNA TGTGCCAGCAGCTTGCAAAATTCGAACACTGAAGCTTTCTTT. This encodes CASSLQNSNTEAFF. J is TRBJ1-1 and V is TRBV5-5, with D hard to call. The CDR3 runs 14 residues. CDR1 and CDR2 (germline): SGHKS, YYEKEE (reference sequence). V lost 1 base, J lost 1 base, and 8 bases lay in between.

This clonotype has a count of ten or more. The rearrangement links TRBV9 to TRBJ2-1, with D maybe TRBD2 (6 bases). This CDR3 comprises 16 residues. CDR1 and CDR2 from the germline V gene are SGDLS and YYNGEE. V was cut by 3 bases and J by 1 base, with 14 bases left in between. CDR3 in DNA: TGTGCCAGCAGCGCATCGGGACTGCCGTCCTACAATGAGCAGTTCTTC. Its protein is CASSASGLPSYNEQFF.

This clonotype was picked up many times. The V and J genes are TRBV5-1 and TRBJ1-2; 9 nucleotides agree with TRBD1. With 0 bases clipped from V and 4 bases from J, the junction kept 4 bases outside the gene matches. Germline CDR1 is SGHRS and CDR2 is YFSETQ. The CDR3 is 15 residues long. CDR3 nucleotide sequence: TGCGCCAGCAGCTTGGGGACAGGGGACGGCTATGGCTACACCTTC. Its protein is CASSLGTGDGYGYTF.

The CDR3 loop reads CASSLNRDNTGELFF. Written as DNA, the CDR3 is TGCGCCAGCAGCTTGAACAGGGACAACACCGGGGAGCTGTTTTTT. The V gene is TRBV5-1, the J gene TRBJ2-2; D may be TRBD1 (6 bases). The CDR3 contains 15 residues. From germline, CDR1 is SGHRS and CDR2 YFSETQ. Trimming removed 1 base from V and 2 bases from J, with 9 bases in between.

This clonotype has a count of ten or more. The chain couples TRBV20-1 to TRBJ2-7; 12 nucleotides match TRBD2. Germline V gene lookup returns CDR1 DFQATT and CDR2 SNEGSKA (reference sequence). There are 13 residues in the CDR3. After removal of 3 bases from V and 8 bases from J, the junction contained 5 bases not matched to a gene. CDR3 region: CSARTSGSGKQYF. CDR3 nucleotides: TGCAGTGCTAGGACTAGCGGGAGTGGGAAGCAGTACTTC.

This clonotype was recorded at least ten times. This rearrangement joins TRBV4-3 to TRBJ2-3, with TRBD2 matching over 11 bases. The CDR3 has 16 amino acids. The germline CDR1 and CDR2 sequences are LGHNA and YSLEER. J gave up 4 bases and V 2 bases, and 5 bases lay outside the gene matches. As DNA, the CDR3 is TGCGCCAGCAGCCAATATAGGGGACTAGCGGCAGATACGCAGTATTTT. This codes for CASSQYRGLAADTQYF.

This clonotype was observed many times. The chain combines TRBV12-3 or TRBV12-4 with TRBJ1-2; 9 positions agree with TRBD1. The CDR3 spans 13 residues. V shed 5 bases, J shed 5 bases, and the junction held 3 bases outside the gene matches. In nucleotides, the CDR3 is TGTGCCAGCAGTCCGGACAGGGGATATGGCTACACCTTC. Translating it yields CASSPDRGYGYTF.